A selection of T cell receptor beta chains follows, all from one sample in a study of Graves' ophthalmopathy and Graves' hyperthyroidism. TCRdb itself ran the multiplex PCR reads through MiXCR, one entry per CDR3 protein. This sample has a few hundred thousand distinct CDR3 sequences, with about a sixth found just once. Sequencing input: peripheral blood. The receptors were sampled from an adult woman with stable Graves' hyperthyroidism. Both conserved end residues are part of each CDR3. A D gene is named only where the DNA matches it firmly. Only some rows state a clone size, as once, few, many or a class for expanded clones.

V	size	J	D	CDR3	DNA
TRBV20-1	many	TRBJ2-5	-	CSASGKEETQYF	TGCAGTGCTAGTGGGAAAGAAGAGACCCAGTACTTC
TRBV6-2/TRBV6-3	many	TRBJ2-1	TRBD2	CASSGLAGAVEQFF	TGTGCCAGCAGTGGACTAGCGGGAGCGGTTGAGCAGTTCTTC
TRBV30	-	TRBJ1-1	-	CAWSPETRNTEAFF	TGTGCCTGGAGTCCAGAAACAAGGAACACTGAAGCTTTCTTT
TRBV27	many	TRBJ2-7	-	CASSYGQGVREQYF	TGTGCCAGCAGTTACGGGCAGGGCGTTCGCGAGCAGTACTTC
TRBV29-1	few	TRBJ2-7	-	CSVGGRGYEQYF	TGCAGCGTTGGGGGTAGGGGCTACGAGCAGTACTTC
TRBV30	-	TRBJ1-3	TRBD1	CAWSRPEGAGGNTIYF	TGTGCCTGGAGTAGACCGGAGGGGGCTGGTGGAAACACCATATATTTT
TRBV6-1	once	TRBJ2-4	TRBD2	CASSPAGGSKNIQYF	TGTGCCAGCAGTCCAGCGGGAGGGTCCAAAAACATTCAGTACTTC
TRBV24-1	many	TRBJ2-3	-	CATSDPRMLADTQYF	TGTGCCACCAGTGACCCGAGAATGCTCGCAGATACGCAGTATTTT
TRBV5-1	many	TRBJ2-7	-	CASSNRSRAINEQYF	TGCGCCAGCAGCAACAGGTCCCGGGCTATCAACGAGCAGTACTTC
TRBV7-3	many	TRBJ2-6	TRBD1	CASSDRASGANVLTF	TGTGCCAGCAGTGACAGGGCCTCTGGGGCCAACGTCCTGACTTTC
TRBV5-1	many	TRBJ1-1	-	CASSLIAGGGTEAFF	TGCGCCAGCAGCTTAATCGCGGGGGGAGGAACTGAAGCTTTCTTT
TRBV3-1	-	TRBJ2-5	-	CASSDNRVQETQYF	TGTGCCAGCAGCGATAACAGGGTCCAGGAGACCCAGTACTTC
TRBV6-5	many	TRBJ1-1	-	CASSYGPLNTEAFF	TGTGCCAGCAGTTATGGCCCATTAAACACTGAAGCTTTCTTT
TRBV30	many	TRBJ1-1	-	CAWAKQENTEVFF	TGTGCCTGGGCAAAACAGGAGAACACTGAAGTTTTCTTT
TRBV12-3/TRBV12-4	many	TRBJ2-7	-	CASSLFVGGLAYEQYF	TGTGCCAGCAGTTTATTTGTAGGGGGGTTGGCCTACGAGCAGTACTTC
TRBV10-3	many	TRBJ1-1	-	CAISESGGGLDTEAFF	TGTGCCATCAGTGAGTCTGGGGGGGGCTTGGACACTGAAGCTTTCTTT
TRBV6-5	-	TRBJ1-1	-	CASSYGSPHTEAFF	TGTGCCAGCAGTTACGGCAGTCCCCACACTGAAGCTTTCTTT
TRBV6-1	many	TRBJ1-2	TRBD1	CASSGLPGTGVGYTF	TGTGCCAGCAGTGGACTCCCCGGGACAGGGGTCGGCTACACCTTC
TRBV9	many	TRBJ2-7	TRBD2	CASSPGRSTYEQYF	TGTGCCAGCTCTCCCGGGAGGTCTACCTACGAGCAGTACTTC
TRBV30	many	TRBJ1-5	TRBD1	CAWRSREQGSNQPQHF	TGTGCCTGGAGGTCGCGGGAACAGGGGAGCAATCAGCCCCAGCATTTT
TRBV12-5	many	TRBJ1-1	TRBD1	CASGPGTGAGGYTEAFF	TGTGCTAGTGGCCCCGGGACAGGGGCTGGCGGGTACACTGAAGCTTTCTTT
TRBV7-9	many	TRBJ2-7	-	CASSLQGHYEQYF	TGTGCCAGCAGCTTGCAGGGCCACTACGAGCAGTACTTC
TRBV6-1	-	TRBJ1-1	-	CASSPLDRPAFF	TGTGCCAGCAGTCCGCTTGACAGACCAGCTTTCTTT
TRBV11-1	many	TRBJ2-4	TRBD2	CASSVGLAGENIQYF	TGTGCCAGCAGCGTGGGACTAGCGGGCGAAAACATTCAGTACTTC
TRBV7-2	many	TRBJ2-2	-	CASSQNRRGTGELFF	TGTGCCAGCAGCCAAAACAGGAGGGGCACCGGGGAGCTGTTTTTT
TRBV29-1	many	TRBJ2-2	TRBD1	CSVDPGTGYTGELFF	TGCAGCGTTGACCCCGGGACAGGGTATACCGGGGAGCTGTTTTTT
TRBV28	many	TRBJ1-2	-	CASSEGGGYGYTF	TGTGCCAGCAGTGAAGGGGGGGGCTATGGCTACACCTTC
TRBV4-3	many	TRBJ1-2	-	CASSQDSRNPPYGYTF	TGCGCCAGCAGCCAAGATTCGAGAAACCCCCCCTATGGCTACACCTTC
TRBV29-1	-	TRBJ1-2	-	CSVYSGLGMEANYGYTF	TGCAGCGTTTATAGCGGCCTAGGGATGGAAGCTAACTATGGCTACACCTTC
TRBV27	-	TRBJ1-2	-	CASSPQGSAYGYTF	TGTGCCAGCAGTCCTCAGGGATCAGCCTATGGCTACACCTTC
TRBV28	many	TRBJ2-7	-	CANIECPPSSYEQYF	TGTGCCAACATTGAATGTCCTCCTTCCTCCTACGAGCAGTACTTC
TRBV5-1	few	TRBJ2-6	-	CASSLPGQTGANVLTF	TGCGCCAGCAGCTTGCCAGGGCAAACTGGGGCCAACGTCCTGACTTTC
TRBV15	many	TRBJ2-3	TRBD2	CATMASGKWTQYF	TGTGCCACAATGGCTAGCGGGAAGTGGACGCAGTATTTT
TRBV6-2/TRBV6-3	many	TRBJ2-7	-	CASSLNYYEQYF	TGTGCCAGCAGCCTCAATTACTACGAGCAGTACTTC
TRBV10-1	many	TRBJ2-7	TRBD2	CASSAGTSGSNEQYF	TGCGCCAGCAGCGCCGGGACTAGCGGGAGCAACGAGCAGTACTTC
TRBV19	few	TRBJ2-2	TRBD2	CASRNGGAGELFF	TGTGCCAGTAGAAATGGGGGGGCCGGGGAGCTGTTTTTT
TRBV12-3/TRBV12-4	-	TRBJ2-7	TRBD2	CASSSTVAGPYEQYF	TGTGCCAGCAGTTCCACCGTAGCGGGACCCTACGAGCAGTACTTC
TRBV28	many	TRBJ2-7	-	CASSSLALGRGYEQYF	TGTGCCAGCAGTTCCCTCGCCCTGGGCAGGGGATACGAGCAGTACTTC
TRBV10-3	many	TRBJ1-1	-	CAIRDLGTEAFF	TGTGCCATCAGGGATTTGGGCACTGAAGCTTTCTTT
TRBV7-9	few	TRBJ2-5	-	CASSIGETKYF	TGTGCCAGCAGCATCGGGGAGACCAAGTACTTC
TRBV3-1	-	TRBJ2-7	-	CASSPGWDSSYEQYF	TGTGCCAGCAGCCCCGGGTGGGATTCCTCCTACGAGCAGTACTTC
TRBV5-1	many	TRBJ2-5	-	CASSLEAGPLETQYF	TGCGCCAGCAGCTTGGAAGCAGGCCCCCTGGAGACCCAGTACTTC